The following is a T cell receptor (beta chain) sequence with its context. There is no known antigen for this receptor. Base qualities are missing; no much larger clone stands one base away. The germline V gene yields SGDLS for CDR1 and YYNGEE for CDR2. Trimmed from V: 3 bases; trimmed from J: 9 bases; junction bases lacking a gene match: 11. Its CDR3 holds 15 amino acids, cysteine through phenylalanine. This entry keeps only the CDR3 DNA: 45 bases, framed from base 1. The roughly 38 donors, aged about 6 to 95 years, were systemically healthy Caucasian individuals from Russia. Each donor gave around 9.5 milliliters of peripheral blood, collected into EDTA-treated Vacutainer tubes. Ficoll-Paque density-gradient centrifugation was used to isolate PBMCs, with at least 6 million obtained per sample. Total RNA was extracted from PBMCs with Trizol reagent, with at least 5.5 micrograms obtained per sample. Naive CD45RAhigh/CD27high T cell percentages were measured by flow cytometry on a PBMC aliquot from every donor.

Library prep was done by 5' RACE. The sequencer was an Illumina HiSeq 2500. The second PCR ran for about 6 to 12 cycles and used a J-beta primer mix along with a sample-barcoded 5' primer. A unique molecular identifier was introduced onto each TCR beta cDNA molecule by a template-switch 5' adaptor carrying 12 random nucleotides. Each sample yielded at least 2.5 million CDR3-containing paired-end reads. First-strand cDNA synthesis was performed from all RNA using the Mint cDNA synthesis kit, with priming by a TRBC-specific oligonucleotide. After uracil-DNA glycosylase treatment, a first 18-cycle PCR used universal primers M1SS and BC2_uni_R on all cDNA. The paper's processing steps were these. For normalization, 1 million high-quality reads, each with a distinct molecular identifier, were randomly selected from each sample. Reads with shared molecular identifiers were discarded instead of being binned into consensus sequences. CDR3 identification, clonotype clustering and error correction used MiTCR with a Q25 quality threshold and the strictest error-elimination algorithm. A nonparametric unseen species model with Euler transformation was used to estimate a lower bound on total TCR beta diversity. Clones were called with MiXCR by TCRdb after fastp trimmed the public reads at Q25, and only in-frame beta chains were retained. Rows with one shared CDR3 protein collapse into an entry with the most common genes and DNA. For this entry, the V and J calls and clone size follow TCRdb and not the study's own pipeline. For this sample the table gives about 400,000 distinct CDR3 sequences, of which roughly half were detected only once. The top ten constitute 51% of the sample.

The data are from a study of blood T cells in healthy people across ages (dated by TCRdb to the mid-2010s). About the study as a whole: In model experiments, template switching captured about one uniquely barcoded TCR beta cDNA molecule for every two T cells. Age-related changes in TCR beta repertoire diversity were measured in the study by deep sequencing normalized with unique cDNA molecular identifiers. The donors were divided into four age groups: young (average around 17 years), middle-aged (about 39), aged (approximately 62) and long-lived (roughly 82). Donors of different ages were randomly distributed across sequencing lanes to avoid experimental bias. For two donors (one aged 18 to 30 and one aged 80 or older), the study analyzed two additional independent replicas of 1 million unique cDNA reads from the same blood draw. What the authors observed across the whole study: Because profiling used bulk unsorted PBMCs, naive and antigen-experienced compartments could not be compared conclusively. Estimates of total diversity from one million sequenced T cells were regarded as lower bounds and underestimates. A strong correlation was found between observed TCR beta diversity and the percentage of naive T cells measured by flow cytometry. Compared with the aged group, more naive CD4+ T cells, fewer expanded clones and increased TCR diversity were shown by the long-lived group, suggesting age selection. Observed TCR beta diversity per million T cells fell roughly linearly with age, and a significant reduction was already apparent by age around 40. The CMV infection status of donors was not known, potentially confounding age-related changes in expanded clonotypes.

Sequences were obtained from blood. Rearrangement joined TRBV9 to TRBJ2-1; 8 bases in the middle match TRBD2. The clonotype originates from a man in his 60s in good health. The CDR3 is CASSGEREGLGEQFF. The nucleotides are TGTGCCAGCAGCGGAGAACGGGAGGGCCTAGGTGAGCAGTTCTTC.